The 9 T cell receptor beta chains in this list originate from one sample, sequenced in a study of cytomegalovirus exposure and HLA in healthy donors. The PCR ran on 60 Vbeta and 13 Jbeta primers. The protocol was immunoSEQ multiplex PCR, while the TCRdb copy is restricted to in-frame clones and leaves out a portion. Of roughly 160,000 clones in the sample, around 80% were seen once. Sequenced input: PBMCs. The receptor set was obtained from a male donor in good health and CMV-seropositive.

This clone has only a few counts. The chain joins TRBV4-3 to TRBJ1-5; D call uncertain. CDR3 length equals 13 residues. Trimming removed 0 bases from V and 6 bases from J, with 6 bases in between. From germline, CDR1 is LGHNA and CDR2 YSLEER. Written as DNA, the CDR3 is TGCGCCAGCAGCCAAGATCGGGTTCAGCCCCAGCATTTT. Translated, it gives CASSQDRVQPQHF.

The chain recombines TRBV29-1 with TRBJ2-7, with 9 bases identical to TRBD2. The CDR3 length is 14 residues. Germline CDR1 is SQVTM and CDR2 is ANQGSEA. The junction had 10 bases not matched to a gene; V was cut back by 6 bases and J by 4 bases. The CDR3 region has the DNA TGCAGCGTCCGAATCCTAGCGGGGAATTACGAGCAGTACTTC. This translates into CSVRILAGNYEQYF.

The rearrangement joins TRBV25-1 to TRBJ2-4; D remains ambiguous. CDR1 and CDR2 (germline): MGHDK, SYGVNS. V was cut by 6 bases and J by 1 base, with 16 bases left in between. The CDR3 is made up of 16 amino acids. CDR3 DNA sequence: TGTGCCAGCAGCTCAGAGAGAAGCGTGGCCAAAAACATTCAGTACTTC. Translated: CASSSERSVAKNIQYF. Full variable domain (remainder filled in from reference TRBV25-1 and TRBJ2-4): EADIYQTPRYLVIGTGKKITLECSQTMGHDKMYWYQQDPGMELHLIHYSYGVNSTEKGDLSSESTVSRIRTEHFPLTLESARPSHTSQYLCASSSERSVAKNIQYFGAGTRLSVL.

This rearrangement joins TRBV28 to TRBJ2-2; 9 bases agree with TRBD2. Germline V gene sequence: CDR1 MDHEN, CDR2 SYDVKM. The junction had 2 bases not matched to a gene; V was cut back by 7 bases and J by 2 bases. The CDR3 totals 14 residues. CDR3 nucleotides: TGTGCCAGCACTAGCGGGGACAACACCGGGGAGCTGTTTTTT. Its translation: CASTSGDNTGELFF.

V and J are TRBV28 and TRBJ2-1, with 7 positions matching TRBD2. This CDR3 contains 14 residues. Losses at the gene ends were 2 bases for V and 4 bases for J; bases not matched to a gene: 2. Germline V gene lookup returns CDR1 MDHEN and CDR2 SYDVKM. CDR3 coding DNA: TGTGCCAGCAGTTTAACTAGCGATTACAATGAGCAGTTCTTC. Encoded protein: CASSLTSDYNEQFF.

This clone was seen once. This sequence joins TRBV30 and TRBJ2-1; D is possibly TRBD1 (6 bases). This CDR3 comprises 12 residues. V gave up 4 bases and J gave up 7 bases, with 11 bases separating them. CDR1 is GTSNPN and CDR2 is SVGIG in the germline V gene (reference sequence). This CDR3 reads CAWTRDTNEQFF. The CDR3 bases are TGTGCCTGGACCCGGGACACGAATGAGCAGTTCTTC. Looking up the rest from reference TRBV30 and TRBJ2-1 gives the full variable domain: SQTIHQWPATLVQPVGSPLSLECTVEGTSNPNLYWYRQAAGRGLQLLFYSVGIGQISSEVPQNLSASRPQDRQFILSSKKLLLSDSGFYLCAWTRDTNEQFFGPGTRLTVL.

J is TRBJ1-6 and V is TRBV5-8, with D possibly TRBD1 on 5 matching bases. Trimming removed 3 bases at V and 8 bases at J, with 15 bases between. CDR1 and CDR2 from the germline V gene are SGHTS and YDEGEE. There are 15 residues in the CDR3. CDR3 nucleotide sequence: TGTGCCAGCAGCTCTTATAACGGGGGACATTCACCCCTCCACTTT. This codes for CASSSYNGGHSPLHF.

Notes on this clone: Distinct nucleotide sequences in the sample also encode this CDR3. The rearrangement joins TRBV18 to TRBJ1-2, with 7 bases fitting TRBD1. V lost 2 bases and J lost 5; bases outside the gene matches: 2. Per the germline V gene, CDR1 is KGHSH and CDR2 is LQKENI. The CDR3 sequence is 13 residues long. This CDR3 reads CASSPDREYGYTF. The CDR3 region has the DNA TGTGCCAGCTCACCAGACAGGGAGTATGGCTACACCTTC.

Turning to this clone: Mismatch with germline at one junction end may stem from a read error. The chain recombines TRBV11-2 with TRBJ2-4; D might be TRBD1 (6 bases). The germline CDR1 and CDR2 sequences are SGHAT and FQNNGV. The CDR3 totals 16 residues. In DNA form, the CDR3 reads TGTGCCAGCAGCTCACAGGGCTTAATTGCCAAAAACAGTCAGTACTTC. This translates into CASSSQGLIAKNSQYF.